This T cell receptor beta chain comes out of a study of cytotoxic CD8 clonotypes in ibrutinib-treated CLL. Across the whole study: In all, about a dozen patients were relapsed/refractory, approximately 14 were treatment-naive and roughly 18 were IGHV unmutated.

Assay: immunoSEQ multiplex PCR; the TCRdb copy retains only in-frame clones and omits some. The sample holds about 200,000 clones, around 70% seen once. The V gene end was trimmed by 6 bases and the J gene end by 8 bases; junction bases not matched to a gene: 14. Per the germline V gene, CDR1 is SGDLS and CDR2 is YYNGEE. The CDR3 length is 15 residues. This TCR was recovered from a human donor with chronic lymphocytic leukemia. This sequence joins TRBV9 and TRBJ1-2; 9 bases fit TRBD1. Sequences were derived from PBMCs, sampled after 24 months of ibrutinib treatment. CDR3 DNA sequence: TGTGCCAGCACCAATCGTAGGGACAGGGTCGGCGGCTACACCTTC. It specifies CASTNRRDRVGGYTF.